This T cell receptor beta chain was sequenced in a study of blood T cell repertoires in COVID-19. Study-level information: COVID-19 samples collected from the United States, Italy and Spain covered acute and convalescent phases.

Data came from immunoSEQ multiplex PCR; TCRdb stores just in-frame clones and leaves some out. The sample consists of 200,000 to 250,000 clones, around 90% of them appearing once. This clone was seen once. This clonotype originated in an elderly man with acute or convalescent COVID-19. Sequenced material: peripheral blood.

CDR3 loop: CASSPGGEGRAFF. DNA of the CDR3: TGTGCCAGCTCACCGGGAGGGGAGGGGCGAGCTTTCTTT. This chain uses TRBV18 with TRBJ1-1; possible D gene TRBD1, 5 bases. V was pared by 3 bases and J by 10 bases, with 15 bases between. Germline values: CDR1 KGHSH, CDR2 LQKENI. CDR3 length equals 13 residues.